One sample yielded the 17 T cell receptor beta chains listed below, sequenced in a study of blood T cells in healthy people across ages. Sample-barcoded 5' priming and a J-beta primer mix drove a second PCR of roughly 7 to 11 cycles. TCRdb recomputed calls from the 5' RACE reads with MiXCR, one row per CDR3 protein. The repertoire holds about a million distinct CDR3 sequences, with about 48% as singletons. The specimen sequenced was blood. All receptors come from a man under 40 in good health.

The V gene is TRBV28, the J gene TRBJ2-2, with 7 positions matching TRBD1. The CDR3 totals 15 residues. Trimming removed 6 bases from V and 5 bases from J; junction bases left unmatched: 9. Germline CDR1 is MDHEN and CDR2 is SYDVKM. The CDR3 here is CASSSKGARTGELFF. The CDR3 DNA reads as TGTGCCAGCAGCTCGAAGGGGGCGAGAACCGGGGAGCTGTTTTTT.

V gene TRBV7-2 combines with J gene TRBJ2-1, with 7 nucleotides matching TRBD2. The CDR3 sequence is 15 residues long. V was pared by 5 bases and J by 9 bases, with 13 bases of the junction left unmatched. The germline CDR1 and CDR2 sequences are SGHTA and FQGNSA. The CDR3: CASSVFLGRAGEQFF. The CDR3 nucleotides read TGTGCCAGCAGCGTCTTTTTAGGGAGGGCAGGTGAGCAGTTCTTC.

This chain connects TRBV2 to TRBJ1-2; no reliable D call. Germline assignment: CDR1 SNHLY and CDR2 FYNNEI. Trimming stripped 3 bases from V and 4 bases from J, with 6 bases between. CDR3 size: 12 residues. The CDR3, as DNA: TGTGCCAGCAGTGAGCAGACCTATGGCTACACCTTC. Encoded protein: CASSEQTYGYTF.

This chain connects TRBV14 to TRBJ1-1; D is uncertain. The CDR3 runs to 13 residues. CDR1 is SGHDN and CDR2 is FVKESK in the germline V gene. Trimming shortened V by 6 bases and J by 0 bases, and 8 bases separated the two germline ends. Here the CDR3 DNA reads TGTGCCAGCAGTCAAATCATGAACACTGAAGCTTTCTTT. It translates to CASSQIMNTEAFF.

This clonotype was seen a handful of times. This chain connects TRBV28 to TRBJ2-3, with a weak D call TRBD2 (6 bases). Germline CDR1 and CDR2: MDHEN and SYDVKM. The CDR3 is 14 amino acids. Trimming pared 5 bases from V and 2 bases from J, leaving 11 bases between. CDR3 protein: CASSLSGNTDTQYF. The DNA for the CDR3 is TGTGCCAGCAGTCTTAGCGGAAACACAGATACGCAGTATTTT.

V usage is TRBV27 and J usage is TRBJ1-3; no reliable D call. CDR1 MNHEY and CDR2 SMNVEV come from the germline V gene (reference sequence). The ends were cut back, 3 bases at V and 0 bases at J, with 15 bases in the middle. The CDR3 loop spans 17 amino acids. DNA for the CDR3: TGTGCCAGCAGTTTTGGGGTACCTCAGTTCTCTGGAAACACCATATATTTT. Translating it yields CASSFGVPQFSGNTIYF.

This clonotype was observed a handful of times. CDR3 nucleotides: TGCAGCGTTGAAGGGCAAAGGAACACTGAAGCTTTCTTT. Translated: CSVEGQRNTEAFF. The V and J genes are TRBV29-1 and TRBJ1-1, with D uncertain. Germline V gene lookup returns CDR1 SQVTM and CDR2 ANQGSEA. This CDR3 has 13 amino acids. Trimming removed 1 base at V and 1 base at J, with 7 bases between.

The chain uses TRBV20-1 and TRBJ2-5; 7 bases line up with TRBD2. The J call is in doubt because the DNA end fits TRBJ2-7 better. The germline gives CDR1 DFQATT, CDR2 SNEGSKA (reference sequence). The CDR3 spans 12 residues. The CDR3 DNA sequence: TGCAGTGGGGAGGGTTGGAGCAACGAGCAGTACTTC. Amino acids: CSGEGWSNEQYF.

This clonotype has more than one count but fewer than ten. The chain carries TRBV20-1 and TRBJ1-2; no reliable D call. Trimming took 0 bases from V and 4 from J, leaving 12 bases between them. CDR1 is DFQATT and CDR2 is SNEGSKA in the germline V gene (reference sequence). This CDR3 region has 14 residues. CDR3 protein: CSARDPRGSYGYTF. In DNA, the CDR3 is TGCAGTGCTAGAGATCCCCGGGGAAGCTATGGCTACACCTTC.

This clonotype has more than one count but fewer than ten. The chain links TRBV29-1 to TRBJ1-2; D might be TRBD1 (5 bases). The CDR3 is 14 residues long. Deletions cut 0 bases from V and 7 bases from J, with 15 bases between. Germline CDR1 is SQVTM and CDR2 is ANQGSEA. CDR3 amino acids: CSVEEAIAGSGYTF. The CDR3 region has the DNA TGCAGCGTTGAAGAGGCCATAGCAGGGTCTGGCTACACCTTC.

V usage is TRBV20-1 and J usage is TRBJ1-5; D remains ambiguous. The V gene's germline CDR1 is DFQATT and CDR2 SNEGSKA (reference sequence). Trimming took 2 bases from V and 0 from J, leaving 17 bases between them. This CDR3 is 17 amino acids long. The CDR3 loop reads CSARPQFKLGSNQPQHF. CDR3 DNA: TGCAGTGCTAGACCCCAGTTCAAGCTCGGTAGCAATCAGCCCCAGCATTTT.

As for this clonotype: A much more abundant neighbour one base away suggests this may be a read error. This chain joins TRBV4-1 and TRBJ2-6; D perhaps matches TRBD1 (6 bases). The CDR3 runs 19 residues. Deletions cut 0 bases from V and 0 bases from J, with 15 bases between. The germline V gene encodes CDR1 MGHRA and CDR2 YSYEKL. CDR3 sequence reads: CASSQDRRTVSSGANVLTF. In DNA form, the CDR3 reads TGCGCCAGCAGCCAAGATAGGAGGACAGTGTCCTCTGGGGCCAACGTCCTGACTTTC.

The CDR3 DNA reads TGCGCCAGCAGCCAACTGGGGGGACAGGGCGTTGATGAAAAACTGTTTTTT. Its translation is CASSQLGGQGVDEKLFF. The rearrangement uses TRBV4-3 and TRBJ1-4; 9 bases are shared with TRBD1. Germline V lookup: CDR1 LGHNA, CDR2 YSLEER. V dropped 2 bases and J dropped 6; count of bases not matched to a gene: 10. The CDR3 extends over 17 amino acids.

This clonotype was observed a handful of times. The CDR3 loop is CASRADSNQPQHF. DNA of the CDR3: TGTGCCAGCAGGGCAGATAGCAATCAGCCCCAGCATTTT. This chain links TRBV28 with TRBJ1-5; D is uncertain. The CDR3 contains 13 residues. Per the germline V gene, CDR1 is MDHEN and CDR2 is SYDVKM. V dropped 6 bases and J dropped 0 bases, with 6 bases sitting between them.

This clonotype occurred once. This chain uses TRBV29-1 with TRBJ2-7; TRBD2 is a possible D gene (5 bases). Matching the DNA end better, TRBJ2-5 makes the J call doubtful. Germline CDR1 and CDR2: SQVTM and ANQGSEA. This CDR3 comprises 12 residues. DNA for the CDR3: TGCAGCGTTGGGGAGTTCCGCGAGACCCAGTACTTC. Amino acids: CSVGEFRETQYF.

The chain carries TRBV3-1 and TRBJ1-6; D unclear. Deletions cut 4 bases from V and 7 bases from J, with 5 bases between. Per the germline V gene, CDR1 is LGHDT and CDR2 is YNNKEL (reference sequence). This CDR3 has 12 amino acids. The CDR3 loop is CASSRVNSPLHF. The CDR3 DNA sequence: TGTGCCAGCAGCCGAGTAAATTCACCCCTCCACTTT.

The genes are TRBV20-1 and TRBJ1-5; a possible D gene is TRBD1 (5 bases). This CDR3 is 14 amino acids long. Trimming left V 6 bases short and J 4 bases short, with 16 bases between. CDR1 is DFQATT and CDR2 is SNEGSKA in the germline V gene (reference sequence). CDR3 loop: CSALRGSSNQPQHF. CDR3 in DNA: TGCAGTGCCCTCCGGGGCAGCTCGAATCAGCCCCAGCATTTT.